This T cell receptor (beta chain) was sequenced during a study of regulatory T cells in long-lasting Graves disease listed by TCRdb under 2021. About the investigation overall: To count as having persistent Graves' disease, a patient had to have received antithyroid drug treatment for over 5 years with TSH receptor autoantibodies remaining persistently positive. A total of about 33 samples underwent TCR sequencing, from about 13 patients with persistent Graves' disease and approximately 20 patients with newly diagnosed Graves' disease. On average, persistent Graves' disease patients in the clinical cohort had been on antithyroid drugs for eight to twelve years. The study took place in China and was registered as a clinical trial. Persistent Graves' disease patients were compared with newly diagnosed Graves' disease patients by peripheral blood TCR sequencing and RNA sequencing. What the research found in general, with its limitations: Because the primary lesion, thyroid tissue, could not be accessed, the study looked at peripheral blood alone. Patients with persistent disease shared more public clonotypes (about 3,000) than newly diagnosed patients did (966). Compared with newly diagnosed patients, patients with persistent Graves' disease had lower TCR Shannon entropy and fewer highly expanded clones, which suggests clonal expansion. As a limitation, the authors acknowledged that the small sample size may reduce accuracy. Preferential use of TRBV28, TRBJ1-2 and TRBJ2-5 was observed in persistent disease, whereas TRBV20-1 and TRBJ2-1 were favored in newly diagnosed disease. Sequencing and analysis were restricted to the TCR beta chain.

The library came from multiplex PCR. The sequencing machine was an Illumina HiSeq 4000. To build TCR beta libraries, CDR3 regions were amplified by Arm-PCR using iRepertoire HTBI primers. Gel purification was performed on PCR products prior to sequencing. Turning to the authors' computational methods: Across samples, 62 TRBV and 14 TRBJ segments were identified and used for gene usage analysis of CDR3 amino acid clonotypes. Filtered high-quality paired reads were merged into contigs using COPE and FqMerger. Contigs were aligned with BLAST to IMGT TRBV, TRBD and TRBJ reference genes, and CDR3 was defined per IMGT. Any clonotype with a frequency above 0.1% was counted as a highly expanded clone. Shannon entropy served as the measure of repertoire diversity, while the Gini coefficient captured V-J evenness. Clonotypes shared by more than one individual were considered public. TCRdb reprocessing: public reads trimmed at Q25 with fastp, clones called with MiXCR, in-frame beta chains kept. CDR3 protein sequences are deduplicated, and each keeps its most common genes and DNA. None of the V and J calls come from the authors' own analysis; TCRdb made them. The sample records some 470,000 distinct CDR3 sequences, 20% to 25% of which are singletons. The top ten clones comprise about 6.6% of the sample.

The sample's time point label, decoded: persistent/refractory GD, antithyroid drugs over 5 years with positive TRAb. For both TCR sequencing and RNA sequencing, RNA was extracted from PBMCs using TRIzol. Graves' disease was diagnosed according to American Thyroid Association guidelines. The patients came from an endocrinology department in Xi'an, China. Each patient gave 8.5 to 9.5 milliliters of peripheral blood, collected in an EDTA anticoagulant tube. PBMCs were isolated by Ficoll Paque Plus density gradient separation without further T cell sorting. An Agilent 2100 Bioanalyzer and agarose gel were used to check RNA quality, and a NanoDrop 2000 was used to measure RNA concentration. Per the germline V gene (reference sequence), SEHNR is the CDR1 and FQNEAQ is the CDR2. From cysteine to phenylalanine, the CDR3 is 16 amino acids long. The CDR3 DNA has 48 bases and is translated from base 1. Trimming accounts for 4 bases at V and 15 bases at J, while the number of junction bases matched to no gene is 17.

This clonotype appeared once. Its antigen is not yet known. Per-base quality was not reported, and no clone a single base away is much larger than it. A single read makes a weak case. The rearrangement joined TRBV7-9 to TRBJ1-3; 11 bases in between match TRBD1. The source was peripheral blood mononuclear cells (PBMCs), collected when the disease was refractory, from a patient treated with antithyroid drugs. The clonotype was recovered from a female donor with Graves disease. Here is the DNA: TGTGCCAGCAGCTCGGAAAGGGTGGACAGGGGGCTCCCGAAATATTTT. Its translation reads: CASSSERVDRGLPKYF.